This T cell receptor beta chain came from a study of blood T cell repertoires in COVID-19. On the study more broadly: The United States, Italy and Spain supplied acute and convalescent COVID-19 samples.

In the original processing: Amplification from reference gene primers served as the basis for estimated nucleated cell counts. Repertoires were generated with immunoSEQ multiplex PCR, while TCRdb's copy carries only in-frame clones and drops some. That table supplies the V and J calls and clone size; D and trimming were determined from the DNA. The sample lists 55,000 to 80,000 clones; around nine tenths were seen once. The source of this sequence is a human donor in a cohort sampled during active COVID-19. The sample consisted of peripheral blood.

This CDR3 reads CASSSPVFGANVLTF. The CDR3 DNA is TGTGCCAGTAGTAGCCCGGTGTTTGGGGCCAACGTCCTGACTTTC. The chain joins TRBV19 to TRBJ2-6; no firm D call. The germline V gene has CDR1 LNHDA and CDR2 SQIVND (reference sequence). With 4 bases removed from V and 3 bases from J, the gap between germline ends came to 10 bases. The CDR3 totals 15 residues.